These T cell receptor beta chains were read from a single sample in a study of control samples from healthy donors and cancer patients. Clones were sequenced by immunoSEQ multiplex PCR, and TCRdb holds only the in-frame ones, with some missing. The sample lists 55,000 to 85,000 clones; about 89% were seen once. Sample: PBMCs. The source of these receptors is a woman between 45 and 60 years old with head and neck cancer. Both conserved end residues are trimmed from each CDR3.

cdr3_aa j_call v_call
ATSRDPAVSGNTIY TRBJ1-3 TRBV15
ASSLSSRSDNEQF TRBJ2-1 TRBV11-2
ASSTQGNPSPLH TRBJ1-6 TRBV9
ASSEGHINTGELF TRBJ2-2 TRBV6-1
ASSQAPTGTTKGEQF TRBJ2-1 TRBV4-3
ASSQGGQSTDTQY TRBJ2-3 TRBV4-3
ASSRDRGAYNEQF TRBJ2-1 TRBV6-6
ATSRDTVLD TRBJ2-7 TRBV15
ATSSGTGRTEAF TRBJ1-1 TRBV15
ASKTRGRGETQY TRBJ2-5 TRBV11-2
ASSEGRLGGTQY TRBJ2-5 TRBV5-5
ASSPVQEGYGYT TRBJ1-2 TRBV18
ASSLWGAGDTQY TRBJ2-3 TRBV7-2
ASSIEQWRGLSNQPQH TRBJ1-5 TRBV19
ASSLGTSLYEQY TRBJ2-7 TRBV5-4
ASSHVAGSYEQY TRBJ2-7 TRBV27
ASSYSGAVTEAF TRBJ1-1 TRBV6-5
ASSFGPDTQY TRBJ2-3 TRBV27
ASRLGTATNTEAF TRBJ1-1 TRBV2
ASSLGGGTEAF TRBJ1-1 TRBV5-1
ASSLRQATYEQY TRBJ2-7 TRBV28
AISPLQGGDLYGYT TRBJ1-2 TRBV10-3
ASSWVERATEAF TRBJ1-1 TRBV5-6
ASSFGRSSYNEQF TRBJ2-1 TRBV5-8
SGELLRAGLSTDTQY TRBJ2-3 TRBV29-1
ASSEGILAKNIQY TRBJ2-4 TRBV2
ASSRAYQPGQVNNEQF TRBJ2-1 TRBV6-6
ASSKGQRDREEEKLF TRBJ1-4 TRBV21-1
ASSPLGLRENTEAF TRBJ1-1 TRBV7-9
ASRGDRGNTGELF TRBJ2-2 TRBV19
ATIGPRGVEQY TRBJ2-7 TRBV28
ASSIRGSENTEAF TRBJ1-1 TRBV19
ASSLGGVLGVEQY TRBJ2-7 TRBV5-1
ASSDSRTGGGQPQH TRBJ1-5 TRBV6-4
SVVERNYEQY TRBJ2-7 TRBV29-1
ASRDLRTANYGYT TRBJ1-2 TRBV5-1
ASSSDRRGEKLF TRBJ1-4 TRBV4-2
AWSLDRVTEAF TRBJ1-1 TRBV30
AWRTGTDYNEQF TRBJ2-1 TRBV30
ASSLLRQGIYGYT TRBJ1-2 TRBV3-1/TRBV3-2
ATLNEQGAYEQY TRBJ2-7 TRBV6-6
ASSEILTALGLREQY TRBJ2-7 TRBV27